Listed here are 3 T cell receptor beta chains from one sample, sequenced in a study of blood T cell repertoires in COVID-19. Repertoires were generated with immunoSEQ multiplex PCR, while TCRdb's copy carries only in-frame clones and drops some. The sample carries about 21,000 clones, 80% recorded once. Sequenced: peripheral blood. Receptors were obtained from a man between 60 and 75 years old with active COVID-19.

This clone turned up a few times. Distinct nucleotide sequences in the sample also encode this CDR3. The chain employs TRBV6-5 and TRBJ1-5, with a weak D call TRBD1 (6 bases). This CDR3 contains 14 residues. CDR1 MNHEY and CDR2 SVGAGI come from the germline V gene. V was trimmed by 6 bases and J by 7 bases, leaving 16 bases between them. CDR3 region: CASRMGGGGQPQHF. CDR3 DNA: TGTGCCAGCAGAATGGGGGGCGGGGGGCAGCCCCAGCATTTT.

The V call is TRBV28, the J call TRBJ1-5, with no clear D. CDR1 is MDHEN and CDR2 is SYDVKM in the germline V gene. This CDR3 is built from 14 residues. Trimming removed 6 bases from V and 0 bases from J, with 9 bases in between. As DNA, the CDR3 is TGTGCCAGCAGGAGGGCATATAGCAATCAGCCCCAGCATTTT. It yields the protein CASRRAYSNQPQHF.

This rearrangement joins TRBV18 to TRBJ2-7; 9 nucleotides align to TRBD1. The CDR3 runs 13 residues. The junction had 10 bases not matched to a gene; V was cut back by 4 bases and J by 12 bases. The germline V gene encodes CDR1 KGHSH and CDR2 LQKENI. CDR3 DNA sequence: TGTGCCAGCTCACTACAGGGGGCGCAGGTCTCGTACTTC. Its protein product is CASSLQGAQVSYF.